This TCR beta chain was sequenced for a study of cytomegalovirus exposure and HLA in healthy donors. The wider study: The 650 to 850 first-cohort repertoires and the approximately 130 validation repertoires shared the same platform, a later analysis reported. Findings and caveats of the study: Reports showed the classifier diagnosing cytomegalovirus status with high specificity and sensitivity. The listing of fewer than 200 TCR beta chains classed them as cytomegalovirus-associated.

For this clone: Antigen: not known.

Sequenced by immunoSEQ multiplex PCR; TCRdb stores in-frame clones only, minus some. The table records roughly 130,000 clones, about 90% of them present only once. V was pared by 2 bases and J by 0 bases, with 21 bases between. The CDR3 has 19 residues. Germline V gene sequence: CDR1 MGHRA, CDR2 YSYEKL. The chain recombines TRBV4-1 with TRBJ2-3, with D perhaps matching TRBD1 (6 bases). The clonotype comes from a man aged 30 to 45 in good health and CMV-seronegative. Sequences were obtained from PBMCs. The CDR3 sequence is CASSQTLSRIGQSTDTQYF. CDR3 nucleotide sequence: TGCGCCAGCAGCCAAACTTTATCAAGAATAGGACAGAGCACAGATACGCAGTATTTT.